This T cell receptor beta chain comes out of a study of cytomegalovirus exposure and HLA in healthy donors. PCR was performed using 60 Vbeta and 13 Jbeta primers. Here immunoSEQ multiplex PCR was the method, and the copy in TCRdb shows in-frame clones only, minus some. The sample records about 130,000 clones, 73% being singletons. CDR1 and CDR2 from the germline V gene are LNHDA and SQIVND (reference sequence). This CDR3 spans 14 amino acids. The V and J ends lost 2 bases and 9 bases, in that order; junction bases with no gene match: 6. The clonotype comes from a woman in her forties in good health and CMV-seropositive. Sequencing was done on a sample of PBMCs. The chain recombines TRBV19 with TRBJ2-1; 8 positions agree with TRBD2. CDR3 sequence (DNA): TGTGCCAGTAGTATACAGCGGGAGCGGACTGAGCAGTTCTTC. It translates to CASSIQRERTEQFF.